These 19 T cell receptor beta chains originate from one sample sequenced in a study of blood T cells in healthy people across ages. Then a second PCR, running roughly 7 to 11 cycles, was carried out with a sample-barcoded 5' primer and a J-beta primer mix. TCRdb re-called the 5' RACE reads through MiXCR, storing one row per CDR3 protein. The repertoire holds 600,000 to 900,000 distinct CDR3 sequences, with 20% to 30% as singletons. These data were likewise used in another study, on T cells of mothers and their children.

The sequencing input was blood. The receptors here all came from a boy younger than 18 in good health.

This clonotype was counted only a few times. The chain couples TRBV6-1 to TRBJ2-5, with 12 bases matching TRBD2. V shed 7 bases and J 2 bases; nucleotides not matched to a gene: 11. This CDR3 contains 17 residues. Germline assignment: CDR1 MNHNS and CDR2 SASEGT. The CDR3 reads CASNPSRLAGDQETQYF. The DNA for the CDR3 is TGTGCCAGCAATCCGTCTAGACTAGCGGGGGATCAAGAGACCCAGTACTTC.

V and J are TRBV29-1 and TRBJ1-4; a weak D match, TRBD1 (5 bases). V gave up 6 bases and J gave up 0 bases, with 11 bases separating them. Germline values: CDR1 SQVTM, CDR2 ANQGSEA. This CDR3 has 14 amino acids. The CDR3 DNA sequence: TGCAGCGTCCTAAAAGGGGCAACTAATGAAAAACTGTTTTTT. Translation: CSVLKGATNEKLFF.

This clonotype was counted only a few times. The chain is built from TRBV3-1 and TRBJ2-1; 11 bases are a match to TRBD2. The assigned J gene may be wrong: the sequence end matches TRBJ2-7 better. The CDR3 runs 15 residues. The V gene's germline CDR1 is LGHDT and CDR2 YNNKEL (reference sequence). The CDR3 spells CASSPLAGAPNEQYF. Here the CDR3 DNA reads TGTGCCAGCAGCCCACTAGCGGGGGCCCCCAACGAGCAGTACTTC.

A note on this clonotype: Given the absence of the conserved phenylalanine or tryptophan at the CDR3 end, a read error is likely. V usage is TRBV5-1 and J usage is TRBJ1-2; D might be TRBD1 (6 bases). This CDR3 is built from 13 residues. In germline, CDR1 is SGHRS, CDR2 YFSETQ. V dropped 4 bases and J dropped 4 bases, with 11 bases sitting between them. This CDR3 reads CASSADRIYGYTL. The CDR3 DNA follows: TGCGCCAGCAGCGCGGACAGAATCTATGGCTACACCCTC.

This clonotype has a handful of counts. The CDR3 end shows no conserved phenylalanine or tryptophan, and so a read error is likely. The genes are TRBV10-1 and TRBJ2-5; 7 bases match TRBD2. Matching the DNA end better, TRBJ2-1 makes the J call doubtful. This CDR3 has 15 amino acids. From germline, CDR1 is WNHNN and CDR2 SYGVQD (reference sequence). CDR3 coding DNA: TGCGCCAGCCCAGCAAGACTAGCCCCCCAGAATGAGCAGTTCCTC. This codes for CASPARLAPQNEQFL.

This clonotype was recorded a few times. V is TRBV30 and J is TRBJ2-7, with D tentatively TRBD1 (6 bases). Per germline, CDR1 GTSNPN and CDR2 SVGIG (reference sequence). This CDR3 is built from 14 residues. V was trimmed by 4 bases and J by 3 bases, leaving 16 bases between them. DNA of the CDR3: TGTGCCTGGAATGCAGGGGCCTGGGGCTACGAGCAGTACTTC. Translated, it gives CAWNAGAWGYEQYF.

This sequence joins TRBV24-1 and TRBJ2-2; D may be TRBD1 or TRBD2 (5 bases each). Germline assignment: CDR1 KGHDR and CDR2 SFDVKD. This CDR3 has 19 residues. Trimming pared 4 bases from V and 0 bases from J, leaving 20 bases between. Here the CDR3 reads CATSETHDAGAANTGELFF. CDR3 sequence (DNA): TGTGCCACCAGTGAAACACACGATGCCGGGGCAGCGAACACCGGGGAGCTGTTTTTT.

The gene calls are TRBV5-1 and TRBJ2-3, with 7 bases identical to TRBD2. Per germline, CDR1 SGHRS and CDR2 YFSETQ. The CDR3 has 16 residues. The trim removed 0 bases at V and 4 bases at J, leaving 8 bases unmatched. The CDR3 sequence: CASSLAAGSAPDTQYF. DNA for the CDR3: TGCGCCAGCAGCTTGGCAGCGGGGTCCGCCCCAGATACGCAGTATTTT.

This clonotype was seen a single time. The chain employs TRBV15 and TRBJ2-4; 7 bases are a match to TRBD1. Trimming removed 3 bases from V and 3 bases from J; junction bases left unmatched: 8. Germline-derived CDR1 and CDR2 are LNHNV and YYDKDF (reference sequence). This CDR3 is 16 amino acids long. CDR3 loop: CATSRATTGDKNIQYF. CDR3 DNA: TGTGCCACCAGCAGGGCAACAACAGGGGACAAAAACATTCAGTACTTC.

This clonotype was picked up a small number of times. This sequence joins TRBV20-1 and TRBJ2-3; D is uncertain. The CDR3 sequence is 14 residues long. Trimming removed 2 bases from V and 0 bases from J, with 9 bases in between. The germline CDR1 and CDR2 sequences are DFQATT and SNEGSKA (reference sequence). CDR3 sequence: CSARLPGSTDTQYF. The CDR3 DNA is TGCAGTGCTAGACTCCCGGGTAGCACAGATACGCAGTATTTT.

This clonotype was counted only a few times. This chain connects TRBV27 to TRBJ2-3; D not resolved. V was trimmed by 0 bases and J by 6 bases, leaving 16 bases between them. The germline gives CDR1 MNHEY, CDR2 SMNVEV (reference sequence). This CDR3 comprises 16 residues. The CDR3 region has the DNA TGTGCCAGCAGTTTATCCGTCCTGGCAAGTTTCGATACGCAGTATTTT. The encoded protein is CASSLSVLASFDTQYF.

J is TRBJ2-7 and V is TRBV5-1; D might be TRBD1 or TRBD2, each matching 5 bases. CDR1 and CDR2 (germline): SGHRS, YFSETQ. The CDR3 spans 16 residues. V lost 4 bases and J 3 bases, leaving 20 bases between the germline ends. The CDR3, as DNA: TGCGCCAGCAGCCCCGAGGGGCAGACCCAACTCTACGAGCAGTACTTC. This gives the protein CASSPEGQTQLYEQYF.

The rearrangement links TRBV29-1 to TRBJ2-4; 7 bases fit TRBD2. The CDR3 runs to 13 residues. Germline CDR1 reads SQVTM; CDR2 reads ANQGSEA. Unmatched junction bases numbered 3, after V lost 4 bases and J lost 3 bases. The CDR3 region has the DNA TGCAGCGTTGTTGCGGGAGTCAAAAACATTCAGTACTTC. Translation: CSVVAGVKNIQYF.

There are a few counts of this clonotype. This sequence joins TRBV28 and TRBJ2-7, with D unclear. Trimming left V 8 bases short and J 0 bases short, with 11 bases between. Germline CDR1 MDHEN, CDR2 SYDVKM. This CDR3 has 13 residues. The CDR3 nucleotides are TGTGCCAGCGAACATGGGAACTCCTACGAGCAGTACTTC. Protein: CASEHGNSYEQYF.

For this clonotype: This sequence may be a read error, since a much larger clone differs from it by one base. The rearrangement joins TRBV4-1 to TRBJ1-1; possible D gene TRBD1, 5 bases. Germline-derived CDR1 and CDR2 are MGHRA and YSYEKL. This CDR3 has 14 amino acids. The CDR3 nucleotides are TGCGCCAGCTCCCTCGGGGGGGGGAACGCTGAAGCTTTCTTT. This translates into CASSLGGGNAEAFF.

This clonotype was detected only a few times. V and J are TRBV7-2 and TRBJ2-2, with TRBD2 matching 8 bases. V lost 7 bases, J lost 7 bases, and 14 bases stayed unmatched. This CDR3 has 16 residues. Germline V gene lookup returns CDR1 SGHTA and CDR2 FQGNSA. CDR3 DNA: TGTGCCAGCACTCAATCTCCCCGGGGGGGAGACGGGGAGCTGTTTTTT. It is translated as CASTQSPRGGDGELFF.

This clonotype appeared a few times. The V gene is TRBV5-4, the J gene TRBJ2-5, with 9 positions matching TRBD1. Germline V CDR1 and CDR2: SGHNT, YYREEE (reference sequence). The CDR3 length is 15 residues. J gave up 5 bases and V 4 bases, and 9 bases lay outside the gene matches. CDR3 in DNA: TGTGCCAGCAGCCAAGGACAGGGGCTGGGGGAGACCCAGTACTTC. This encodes CASSQGQGLGETQYF.

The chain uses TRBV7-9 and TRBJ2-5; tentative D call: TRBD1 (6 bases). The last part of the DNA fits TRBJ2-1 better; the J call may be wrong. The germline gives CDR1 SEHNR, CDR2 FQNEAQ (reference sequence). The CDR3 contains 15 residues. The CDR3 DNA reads TGTGCCAGCAGCACCGCCGGGACACATGGCAATGAGCAGTTCTTC. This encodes CASSTAGTHGNEQFF.

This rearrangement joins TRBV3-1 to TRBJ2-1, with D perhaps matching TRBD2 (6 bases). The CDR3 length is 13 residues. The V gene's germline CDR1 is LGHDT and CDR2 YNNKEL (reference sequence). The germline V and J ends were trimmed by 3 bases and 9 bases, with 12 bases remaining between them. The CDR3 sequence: CASSHLAVGEQFF. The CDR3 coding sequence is TGTGCCAGCAGCCATTTAGCGGTGGGTGAGCAGTTCTTC.